Presented here are 25 T cell receptor beta chains from one specimen sequenced in a study of blood T cells in healthy people across ages. A second PCR of roughly 6 to 12 cycles used a sample-barcoded 5' primer and a J-beta primer mix. One entry per CDR3 protein, called by TCRdb with MiXCR from the 5' RACE reads. Seen here are around 750,000 distinct CDR3 sequences, 50% to 65% observed once, and the top ten hold about 42%. The sample taken for sequencing was blood. These receptors all stem from an elderly man in good health.

In the case of this clonotype: The junction shows a germline mismatch at one end, possibly a read error. CDR3 in amino acids: CSAHSSNYGYIF. The CDR3 DNA sequence: TGCAGTGCGCACAGCTCTAACTATGGCTACATCTTC. The V gene is TRBV20-1, the J gene TRBJ1-2; D not resolved. The CDR3 covers 12 residues. Germline CDR1 is DFQATT and CDR2 is SNEGSKA (reference sequence).

The rearrangement links TRBV7-2 to TRBJ2-7, with TRBD2 identical over 12 bases. Per the germline V gene, CDR1 is SGHTA and CDR2 is FQGNSA. The trim removed 4 bases at V and 1 base at J, leaving 5 bases unmatched. The CDR3 spans 16 residues. This CDR3 reads CASSYPGTSGSYEQYF. CDR3 bases: TGTGCCAGCAGCTATCCCGGGACTAGCGGGTCCTACGAGCAGTACTTC.

The rearrangement joins TRBV2 to TRBJ1-5, with D possibly being TRBD1 (6 bases). Germline lookup yields CDR1 SNHLY and CDR2 FYNNEI. Trimming pared 2 bases from V and 0 bases from J, leaving 8 bases between. The CDR3 is 15 residues long. Here the CDR3 reads CASSEQGFSNQPQHF. In DNA form, the CDR3 reads TGTGCCAGCAGTGAACAGGGGTTTAGCAATCAGCCCCAGCATTTT.

Concerning this clonotype itself: A much larger clone sits a single nucleotide away, making a read error possible. V usage is TRBV29-1 and J usage is TRBJ2-3, with TRBD2 matching 7 bases. V shed 5 bases, J shed 14 bases, and the junction held 10 bases outside the gene matches. Germline V gene sequence: CDR1 SQVTM, CDR2 ANQGSEA. The CDR3 sequence is 11 residues long. The CDR3 sequence is CSVQTSWYAYF. The CDR3 coding sequence is TGCAGCGTTCAGACTAGCTGGTACGCGTATTTT.

V and J are TRBV7-6 and TRBJ2-7; TRBD2 agrees at 10 bases. CDR1 and CDR2 from the germline V gene are SGHVS and FNYEAQ. The CDR3 has 16 amino acids. Germline trimming cut 5 bases from V and 7 bases from J; bases unmatched to any gene: 14. Here the CDR3 DNA reads TGTGCCAGCAGCGCCCGGTCGACTAGCGGGCTGCAAGAGCAGTACTTC. Translation gives CASSARSTSGLQEQYF. Based on the CDR3 plus reference TRBV7-6 and TRBJ2-7, the full variable domain is GAGVSQSPRYKVTKRGQDVALRCDPISGHVSLYWYRQALGQGPEFLTYFNYEAQQDKSGLPNDRFSAERPEGSISTLTIQRTEQRDSAMYRCASSARSTSGLQEQYFGPGTRLTVT.

V is TRBV7-9 and J is TRBJ2-1, with no clear D. Germline CDR1 and CDR2: SEHNR and FQNEAQ (reference sequence). CDR3 size: 13 residues. Trimming took off 5 bases at V and 13 bases at J, with 18 bases between the two ends. Written as DNA, the CDR3 is TGTGCCAGCAGCCCGGGCGTGCGGACCGAACAGTTCTTC. Its protein product is CASSPGVRTEQFF.

The rearrangement links TRBV29-1 to TRBJ1-4, with D tentatively TRBD1 (5 bases). There are 14 residues in the CDR3. The ends were cut back, 7 bases at V and 1 base at J, with 13 bases in the middle. CDR1 and CDR2 (germline): SQVTM, ANQGSEA. The CDR3 loop reads CSARRGQTNEKLFF. CDR3 nucleotides: TGCAGCGCGCGCCGGGGCCAAACTAATGAAAAACTGTTTTTT.

This chain uses TRBV9 with TRBJ2-7; 7 bases align to TRBD1. Per germline, CDR1 SGDLS and CDR2 YYNGEE. The CDR3 totals 15 residues. V lost 3 bases to trimming and J lost 5 bases; unmatched junction nucleotides: 11. CDR3 amino acids: CASSEGALDHDEQYF. CDR3 nucleotides: TGTGCCAGCAGCGAGGGGGCCTTGGACCACGACGAGCAGTACTTC.

The table lists this clonotype with a few counts. This chain connects TRBV25-1 to TRBJ2-4; D may be TRBD2 (6 bases). The germline V gene encodes CDR1 MGHDK and CDR2 SYGVNS. This CDR3 spans 14 amino acids. Trimming removed 3 bases from V and 0 bases from J, with 6 bases in between. The CDR3 DNA reads as TGTGCCAGCAGTGAGGAGGGAGCCAAAAACATTCAGTACTTC. This gives the protein CASSEEGAKNIQYF.

The CDR3 here is CAISDSLAGGGIDTQYF. The CDR3 bases are TGTGCCATCAGTGATTCGCTAGCGGGAGGTGGGATAGATACGCAGTATTTT. The rearrangement joins TRBV10-3 to TRBJ2-3; 11 bases are a match to TRBD2. Germline V gene lookup returns CDR1 ENHRY and CDR2 SYGVKD. This CDR3 is 17 amino acids long. Trimming cost V 3 bases and J 5 bases; bases outside gene matches: 10.

This rearrangement joins TRBV3-1 to TRBJ2-1; 11 bases map to TRBD2. V shed 1 base and J 9 bases; nucleotides not matched to a gene: 14. Looked up from germline, CDR1 is LGHDT and CDR2 is YNNKEL (reference sequence). The CDR3 is made up of 18 amino acids. CDR3 coding DNA: TGTGCCAGCAGCCAAGTTAGGATAGCGGGAGGGAATCTCGGTGAGCAGTTCTTC. This gives the protein CASSQVRIAGGNLGEQFF.

This clonotype was observed once. In DNA form, the CDR3 reads TGTGCCAGCAGTCCTGACTGGAGACAGTACTTC. It encodes CASSPDWRQYF. The rearrangement joins TRBV28 to TRBJ2-5; D remains ambiguous. V was cut by 5 bases and J by 11 bases, with 12 bases left in between. CDR1 MDHEN and CDR2 SYDVKM come from the germline V gene. This CDR3 spans 11 amino acids.

This clonotype was recorded once. This is likely a read error, given that the CDR3 carries no conserved phenylalanine or tryptophan at its end. The chain couples TRBV7-6 to TRBJ2-1; 9 positions match TRBD2. The J call may be incorrect, as the DNA end agrees better with TRBJ2-7. The germline V gene has CDR1 SGHVS and CDR2 FNYEAQ. The CDR3 loop spans 17 amino acids. The CDR3 region is CASSLERLAASYNEQYL. CDR3 bases: TGTGCCAGCAGCTTAGAGCGACTAGCGGCCTCCTACAATGAGCAGTACCTC.

This rearrangement joins TRBV20-1 to TRBJ2-1; 10 bases map to TRBD1. There are 16 residues in the CDR3. Looked up from germline, CDR1 is DFQATT and CDR2 is SNEGSKA (reference sequence). Trimming cost V 6 bases and J 4 bases; bases outside gene matches: 12. CDR3 residues: CSAMGPPGQGYNEQFF. CDR3 bases: TGCAGTGCCATGGGTCCCCCGGGACAGGGGTACAATGAGCAGTTCTTC.

The rearrangement uses TRBV3-1 and TRBJ1-1, with a weak D call TRBD1 (6 bases). In germline, CDR1 is LGHDT, CDR2 YNNKEL (reference sequence). V lost 3 bases, J lost 4 bases, and 15 bases lay in between. CDR3 size: 15 residues. The CDR3, as DNA: TGTGCCAGCAGCCAGAGTTGGCAGGGGAGCACTGAAGCTTTCTTT. This translates into CASSQSWQGSTEAFF.

The V gene is TRBV28, the J gene TRBJ2-1, with 12 bases matching TRBD2. The CDR3 extends over 16 amino acids. CDR1 is MDHEN and CDR2 is SYDVKM in the germline V gene. V was pared by 3 bases and J by 8 bases, with 8 bases of the junction left unmatched. CDR3 protein: CASSLGILAGGYEQFF. As DNA, the CDR3 is TGTGCCAGCAGTTTGGGGATCCTAGCGGGAGGGTATGAGCAGTTCTTC.

This clonotype was counted at least ten times. The rearrangement uses TRBV6-2 or TRBV6-3 and TRBJ2-7; no definite D call. V was trimmed by 6 bases and J by 3 bases, leaving 6 bases between them. The germline V gene has CDR1 MNHEY and CDR2 SVGEGT. The CDR3 length is 11 residues. CDR3 DNA sequence: TGTGCCAGCAGCCGAGACTACGAGCAGTACTTC. Encoded protein: CASSRDYEQYF.

The chain carries TRBV9 and TRBJ1-2; D perhaps matches TRBD1 (5 bases). The CDR3 is 14 amino acids. Germline CDR1 reads SGDLS; CDR2 reads YYNGEE. V was trimmed by 4 bases and J by 2 bases, leaving 12 bases between them. CDR3 nucleotides: TGTGCCAGCAGCTTCAGGGCCGGAAACTATGGCTACACCTTC. Its protein is CASSFRAGNYGYTF.

This clonotype was counted a few times. The chain uses TRBV12-3 or TRBV12-4 and TRBJ1-1, with D unresolved. Trimming shortened V by 2 bases and J by 1 base, and 8 bases separated the two germline ends. The CDR3 covers 14 residues. CDR3 region: CASSLRSPNTEAFF. CDR3 in DNA: TGTGCCAGCAGTTTAAGGTCCCCGAACACTGAAGCTTTCTTT.

The V gene is TRBV28, the J gene TRBJ2-5, with D perhaps TRBD1 (6 bases). The CDR3 runs 15 residues. Trimming pared 4 bases from V and 9 bases from J, leaving 21 bases between. The germline gives CDR1 MDHEN, CDR2 SYDVKM. The chain's CDR3 is CASSYPRLGARAQYF. The CDR3 DNA reads as TGTGCCAGCAGTTATCCCCGTCTGGGGGCTCGGGCCCAGTACTTC.

The V call is TRBV12-3 or TRBV12-4, the J call TRBJ2-3, with D unclear. Trimming took off 3 bases at V and 2 bases at J, with 9 bases between the two ends. This CDR3 spans 14 amino acids. CDR3 in amino acids: CASSFVSSTDTQYF. The CDR3 bases are TGTGCCAGCAGTTTTGTATCCTCCACAGATACGCAGTATTTT.

This clonotype was picked up a small number of times. The chain uses TRBV29-1 and TRBJ2-2, with 8 bases fitting TRBD1. The ends lost 6 bases at V and 5 bases at J; junction bases unmatched: 5. Germline lookup yields CDR1 SQVTM and CDR2 ANQGSEA. CDR3 length equals 13 residues. The CDR3: CSVRTGRTGELFF. The DNA for the CDR3 is TGCAGCGTCAGGACAGGGCGGACCGGGGAGCTGTTTTTT.

The V gene is TRBV7-2, the J gene TRBJ2-3, with a tentative D call TRBD2 (5 bases). CDR1 is SGHTA, CDR2 FQGNSA, per germline. The CDR3 is 15 amino acids. Trimming removed 0 bases from V and 4 bases from J, with 11 bases in between. As DNA, the CDR3 is TGTGCCAGCAGCTTAGCCCGGGGAGAGGCAGATACGCAGTATTTT. Amino acids: CASSLARGEADTQYF.

The rearrangement joins TRBV12-3 or TRBV12-4 to TRBJ2-7; TRBD1 matches 7 bases. This CDR3 spans 15 amino acids. J gave up 5 bases and V 6 bases, and 13 bases lay outside the gene matches. CDR3 nucleotides: TGTGCCAGCAGCCCGAGACAGGGTATAGGCAACGAGCAGTACTTC. Its translation: CASSPRQGIGNEQYF.

A few counts support this clonotype. The chain employs TRBV3-1 and TRBJ2-5; 8 nucleotides match TRBD2. Germline loops: CDR1 LGHDT, CDR2 YNNKEL (reference sequence). There are 15 residues in the CDR3. V gave up 1 base and J gave up 4 bases; unmatched junction bases: 5. The CDR3, as DNA: TGTGCCAGCAGCCAAGCGGCGGGAGGACGAGAGACCCAGTACTTC. Translating gives CASSQAAGGRETQYF.